A single sample gave rise to the 23 T cell receptor beta chains below, sequenced in a study of cytomegalovirus exposure and HLA in healthy donors. Researchers ran the PCR with 60 Vbeta and 13 Jbeta primers. Data came from immunoSEQ multiplex PCR; TCRdb stores just in-frame clones and leaves some out. This table has about 200,000 clones, over 60% appearing once. Sequenced: PBMCs. These receptors were obtained from a young man in good health and CMV-seronegative.

CDR3 sequence reads: CASSQDDGGRNYGYTF. The CDR3 DNA reads as TGCGCCAGCAGCCAAGATGATGGCGGCCGTAACTATGGCTACACCTTC. The genes are TRBV4-3 and TRBJ1-2; D remains ambiguous. The CDR3 totals 16 residues. The V and J ends lost 0 bases and 1 base respectively, with 12 bases between them. Germline CDR1 and CDR2: LGHNA and YSLEER.

A single count supports this clone. The CDR3 region is CAWSPVGAWETQYF. In DNA, the CDR3 is TGTGCCTGGAGCCCGGTGGGGGCCTGGGAGACCCAGTACTTC. The rearrangement joins TRBV30 to TRBJ2-5; D perhaps matches TRBD1 (6 bases). This CDR3 has 14 residues. Looked up from germline, CDR1 is GTSNPN and CDR2 is SVGIG (reference sequence). V lost 3 bases and J lost 5, with 16 bases in between. The whole variable domain, filled in from reference TRBV30 and TRBJ2-5, reads SQTIHQWPATLVQPVGSPLSLECTVEGTSNPNLYWYRQAAGRGLQLLFYSVGIGQISSEVPQNLSASRPQDRQFILSSKKLLLSDSGFYLCAWSPVGAWETQYFGPGTRLLVL.

This sequence joins TRBV28 and TRBJ2-1; no firm D call. Trimming removed 8 bases from V and 0 bases from J, with 14 bases in between. The CDR3 spans 15 residues. Per the germline V gene, CDR1 is MDHEN and CDR2 is SYDVKM. The CDR3 sequence is CASSVPSGSYNEQFF. CDR3 DNA: TGTGCCAGCTCCGTACCTTCCGGCTCCTACAATGAGCAGTTCTTC.

In its sample, this clone was seen a few times. The chain joins TRBV19 to TRBJ2-7, with TRBD2 matching 7 bases. V was clipped by 5 bases and J by 2 bases; unmatched bases: 9. Germline V gene lookup returns CDR1 LNHDA and CDR2 SQIVND (reference sequence). There are 15 residues in the CDR3. CDR3 loop: CASSPSGAGTYEQYF. The CDR3 nucleotides are TGTGCCAGTAGTCCAAGCGGGGCCGGGACCTACGAGCAGTACTTC.

The chain carries TRBV7-9 and TRBJ1-5; 8 bases map to TRBD1. The CDR3 runs 16 residues. With 5 bases clipped from V and 2 bases from J, the junction kept 8 bases outside the gene matches. The germline CDR1 and CDR2 sequences are SEHNR and FQNEAQ (reference sequence). CDR3 DNA sequence: TGTGCCAGCAGCCAGTCAGACAGGGGAGGCAATCAGCCCCAGCATTTT. Translated, it gives CASSQSDRGGNQPQHF.

The CDR3 DNA reads as TGTGCCAGCAGCTTAAACAGGGGGGTCGGGTCCTACGAGCAGTACTTC. This codes for CASSLNRGVGSYEQYF. The chain combines TRBV7-2 with TRBJ2-7; TRBD1 aligns across 8 bases. This CDR3 comprises 16 residues. Germline lookup yields CDR1 SGHTA and CDR2 FQGNSA. V shed 2 bases, J shed 1 base, and the junction held 7 bases outside the gene matches. Complete variable domain (other parts from reference TRBV7-2 and TRBJ2-7): GAGVSQSPSNKVTEKGKDVELRCDPISGHTALYWYRQSLGQGLEFLIYFQGNSAPDKSGLPSDRFSAERTGGSVSTLTIQRTQQEDSAVYLCASSLNRGVGSYEQYFGPGTRLTVT.

In the case of this clone: This same CDR3 is encoded by further DNA sequences in the sample. This rearrangement joins TRBV27 to TRBJ1-4; D ambiguous. CDR1 is MNHEY, CDR2 SMNVEV, per germline (reference sequence). Trimming took off 5 bases at V and 0 bases at J, with 7 bases between the two ends. There are 14 residues in the CDR3. As DNA, the CDR3 is TGTGCCAGCAGTCCCCTTGCAACTAATGAAAAACTGTTTTTT. Its translation: CASSPLATNEKLFF. Combining the CDR3 with reference TRBV27 and TRBJ1-4 gives the whole variable domain EAQVTQNPRYLITVTGKKLTVTCSQNMNHEYMSWYRQDPGLGLRQIYYSMNVEVTDKGDVPEGYKVSRKEKRNFPLILESPSPNQTSLYFCASSPLATNEKLFFGSGTQLSVL.

The chain carries TRBV7-6 and TRBJ2-7; 7 positions agree with TRBD1. Germline V CDR1 and CDR2: SGHVS, FNYEAQ. The length of the CDR3 is 16 residues. V was pared by 6 bases and J by 0 bases, with 11 bases of the junction left unmatched. This CDR3 reads CASRPYSGTVSYEQYF. Written as DNA, the CDR3 is TGTGCCAGCAGACCCTATTCCGGGACAGTCTCCTACGAGCAGTACTTC.

There are many counts of this clone. The rearrangement joins TRBV30 to TRBJ1-6; perhaps TRBD1 as D (5 bases). Trimming cost V 0 bases and J 8 bases, with 11 bases left between them. The CDR3 sequence is 14 residues long. Per germline, CDR1 GTSNPN and CDR2 SVGIG (reference sequence). CDR3 DNA: TGTGCCTGGAGTGTTGCCGGGGGAGATTCACCCCTCCACTTT. Translated, it gives CAWSVAGGDSPLHF.

The table lists this clone with a few counts. V usage is TRBV5-1 and J usage is TRBJ2-7; no firm D call. CDR3 size: 12 residues. The V and J ends lost 0 bases and 3 bases respectively, with 4 bases between them. In germline, CDR1 is SGHRS, CDR2 YFSETQ. The chain's CDR3 is CASSLDIYEQYF. The CDR3 nucleotides read TGCGCCAGCAGCTTGGACATCTACGAGCAGTACTTC.

The rearrangement links TRBV5-6 to TRBJ2-1; 7 nucleotides agree with TRBD2. This CDR3 comprises 17 residues. V gave up 2 bases and J gave up 2 bases; unmatched junction bases: 10. Germline values: CDR1 SGHDT, CDR2 YYEEEE. CDR3 loop: CASSLNLAGLTYNEQFF. CDR3 bases: TGTGCCAGCAGCTTAAATTTAGCGGGCCTGACCTACAATGAGCAGTTCTTC.

The chain joins TRBV5-1 to TRBJ2-3; 8 bases fit TRBD1. This CDR3 has 15 residues. V was clipped by 5 bases and J by 0 bases; unmatched bases: 5. Germline CDR1 reads SGHRS; CDR2 reads YFSETQ. CDR3 DNA: TGCGCCAGCAGTTACAGGGGGGCGAGCACAGATACGCAGTATTTT. This codes for CASSYRGASTDTQYF.

The chain links TRBV5-4 to TRBJ2-1; 11 bases line up with TRBD2. The trim removed 4 bases at V and 2 bases at J, leaving 8 bases unmatched. CDR3 length: 17 amino acids. CDR1 is SGHNT, CDR2 YYREEE, per germline (reference sequence). The CDR3 nucleotides read TGTGCCAGCAGCAAACGGACTAGCGGGCTTGCCTACAATGAGCAGTTCTTC. This encodes CASSKRTSGLAYNEQFF.

The chain has TRBV30 and TRBJ2-3; 11 bases are shared with TRBD1. V trimming: 5 bases; J trimming: 1 base; junction bases outside the gene matches: 5. The CDR3 is made up of 15 amino acids. Germline V lookup: CDR1 GTSNPN, CDR2 SVGIG (reference sequence). CDR3 bases: TGTGCCTGGGGACAGGGGGCGGTGGGCACAGATACGCAGTATTTT. This gives the protein CAWGQGAVGTDTQYF.

This clone came up a few times. V is TRBV6-6 and J is TRBJ2-3, with D tentatively TRBD2 (6 bases). Trimming removed 5 bases at V and 3 bases at J, with 15 bases between. CDR1 MNHNY and CDR2 SVGAGI come from the germline V gene (reference sequence). This CDR3 has 15 amino acids. The DNA for the CDR3 is TGTGCCAGCAGTAACCCTCCCCGGGGGACAGATACGCAGTATTTT. This gives the protein CASSNPPRGTDTQYF.

The V gene is TRBV6-6, the J gene TRBJ1-2; TRBD1 matches at 11 bases. Germline trimming cut 2 bases from V and 2 bases from J; bases unmatched to any gene: 1. Germline V gives CDR1 MNHNY, CDR2 SVGAGI (reference sequence). This CDR3 comprises 15 residues. The CDR3 nucleotides are TGTGCCAGCAGTTACGGGGACAGGGGGAACTATGGCTACACCTTC. Residues: CASSYGDRGNYGYTF.

This chain links TRBV18 with TRBJ1-5, with a tentative D call TRBD1 (5 bases). The V end was cut by 2 bases, the J end by 5 bases, with 16 bases between. Per germline, CDR1 KGHSH and CDR2 LQKENI. CDR3 length: 16 residues. CDR3 bases: TGTGCCAGCTCACCAGCTTCAGGGAACTGGGATCAGCCCCAGCATTTT. Its translation: CASSPASGNWDQPQHF. Supplemented by reference TRBV18 and TRBJ1-5, the full variable domain reads NAGVMQNPRHLVRRRGQEARLRCSPMKGHSHVYWYRQLPEEGLKFMVYLQKENIIDESGMPKERFSAEFPKEGPSILRIQQVVRGDSAAYFCASSPASGNWDQPQHFGDGTRLSIL.

Concerning this clone: The sample holds other DNA sequences that translate to the same CDR3. V gene TRBV30 combines with J gene TRBJ1-2; D perhaps matches TRBD1 (5 bases). The CDR3 covers 11 residues. V lost 2 bases and J lost 8, with 9 bases in between. Per the germline V gene, CDR1 is GTSNPN and CDR2 is SVGIG (reference sequence). The CDR3 coding sequence is TGTGCCTGGAGTAGGACATTAGGCTACACCTTC. Encoded protein: CAWSRTLGYTF.

The rearrangement links TRBV2 to TRBJ1-1; 7 positions agree with TRBD1. Germline V gene lookup returns CDR1 SNHLY and CDR2 FYNNEI. The CDR3 contains 14 residues. V gave up 4 bases and J gave up 1 base; unmatched junction bases: 3. The CDR3 nucleotides read TGTGCCAGCAGTGTTGACAGGGCGAACACTGAAGCTTTCTTT. Protein sequence: CASSVDRANTEAFF.

This clone came up a few times. The V and J genes are TRBV15 and TRBJ2-6, with D possibly TRBD1 on 5 matching bases. This CDR3 spans 18 amino acids. Per germline, CDR1 LNHNV and CDR2 YYDKDF (reference sequence). The V gene lost 0 bases and the J gene lost 0 bases, with 12 bases spanning the gap. The DNA for the CDR3 is TGTGCCACCAGCAGAGACAAACAGGCGCTCTCTGGGGCCAACGTCCTGACTTTC. It encodes CATSRDKQALSGANVLTF.

The chain recombines TRBV2 with TRBJ2-1, with 13 bases aligning to TRBD2. CDR3 size: 15 residues. The germline gives CDR1 SNHLY, CDR2 FYNNEI. J was trimmed by 9 bases and V by 6 bases; bases with no gene match: 8. In nucleotides, the CDR3 is TGTGCCAGCAGAGCCGGGACTAGCGGGAATAGTGAGCAGTTCTTC. Amino acid sequence: CASRAGTSGNSEQFF. The whole variable domain, remainder taken from reference TRBV2 and TRBJ2-1, is EPEVTQTPSHQVTQMGQEVILRCVPISNHLYFYWYRQILGQKVEFLVSFYNNEISEKSEIFDDQFSVERPDGSNFTLKIRSTKLEDSAMYFCASRAGTSGNSEQFFGPGTRLTVL.

The chain has TRBV9 and TRBJ2-3; 9 bases are a match to TRBD2. Germline V gives CDR1 SGDLS, CDR2 YYNGEE. V shed 4 bases and J 3 bases; nucleotides not matched to a gene: 6. This CDR3 region has 15 residues. The CDR3 DNA reads TGTGCCAGCAGCCCCGGGACTAGCTGGACAGATACGCAGTATTTT. It encodes CASSPGTSWTDTQYF.

The chain links TRBV7-6 to TRBJ2-1, with D tentatively TRBD2 (5 bases). This CDR3 has 14 amino acids. V was clipped by 0 bases and J by 8 bases, with 11 bases between them. The germline gives CDR1 SGHVS, CDR2 FNYEAQ. The chain's CDR3 is CASSLAGDVDEQFF. The CDR3 region has the DNA TGTGCCAGCAGCTTAGCGGGAGACGTAGATGAGCAGTTCTTC.